This TCR beta chain was recovered during a study of blood T cell repertoires in COVID-19. Sequencing was performed with immunoSEQ multiplex PCR; in TCRdb, only in-frame clones are kept and a portion is missing. The sample consists of around 200,000 clones, 87% of them appearing once. The germline gives CDR1 MNHEY, CDR2 SVGAGI. There are 13 residues in the CDR3. The germline V and J ends were trimmed by 4 bases and 6 bases, with 7 bases remaining between them. This clone was counted between two and nine times. The sample taken for sequencing was PBMCs or T cells enriched from blood (not recorded which). This chain joins TRBV6-5 and TRBJ1-6; tentatively, D is TRBD1 (6 bases). This TCR was sampled from a man between 18 and 35 years old with acute COVID-19. The CDR3 DNA is TGTGCCAGCAGTTTGGACAGTAATTCACCCCTCCACTTT. The encoded protein is CASSLDSNSPLHF.